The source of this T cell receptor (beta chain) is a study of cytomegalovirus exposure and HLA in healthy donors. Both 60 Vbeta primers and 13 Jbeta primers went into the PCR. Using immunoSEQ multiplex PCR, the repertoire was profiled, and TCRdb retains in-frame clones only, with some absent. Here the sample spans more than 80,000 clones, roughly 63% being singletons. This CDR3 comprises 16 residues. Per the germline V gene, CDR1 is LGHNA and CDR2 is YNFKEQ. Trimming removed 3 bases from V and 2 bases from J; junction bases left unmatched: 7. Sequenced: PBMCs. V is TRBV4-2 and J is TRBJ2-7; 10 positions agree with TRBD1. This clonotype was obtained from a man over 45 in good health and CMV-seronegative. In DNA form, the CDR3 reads TGTGCCAGCAGCCACGAGGCCGGGACAGGGGCCTACGAGCAGTACTTC. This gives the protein CASSHEAGTGAYEQYF.